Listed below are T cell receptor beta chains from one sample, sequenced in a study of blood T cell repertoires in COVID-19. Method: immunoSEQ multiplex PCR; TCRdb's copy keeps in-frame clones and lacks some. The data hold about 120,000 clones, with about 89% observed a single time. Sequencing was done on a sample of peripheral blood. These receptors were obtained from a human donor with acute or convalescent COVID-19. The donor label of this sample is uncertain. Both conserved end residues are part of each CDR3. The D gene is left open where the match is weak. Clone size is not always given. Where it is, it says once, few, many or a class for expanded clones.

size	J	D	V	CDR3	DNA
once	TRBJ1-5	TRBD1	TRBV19	CASRAGTGGFFDQPQHF	TGTGCCAGTAGGGCCGGGACAGGGGGATTTTTTGATCAGCCCCAGCATTTT
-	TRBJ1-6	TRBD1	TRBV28	CASSFSGGAVNSPLHF	TGTGCCAGCAGTTTCTCAGGGGGCGCGGTCAATTCACCCCTCCACTTT
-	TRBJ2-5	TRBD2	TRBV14	CASSRLAGGQETQYF	TGTGCCAGCAGCCGTTTAGCGGGGGGCCAGGAGACCCAGTACTTC
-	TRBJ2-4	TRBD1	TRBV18	CASSPLLQGMGAKNIQYF	TGTGCCAGCTCACCCCTGTTACAGGGGATGGGGGCCAAAAACATTCAGTACTTC
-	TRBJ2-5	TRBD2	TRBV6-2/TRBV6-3	CASSYSRLAGDYETQYF	TGTGCCAGCAGTTACTCGAGGCTAGCGGGAGATTACGAGACCCAGTACTTC
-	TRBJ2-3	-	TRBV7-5	CARSKGGGLAFSTDTQYF	TGTGCCAGAAGCAAAGGAGGGGGACTAGCGTTTAGCACAGATACGCAGTATTTT
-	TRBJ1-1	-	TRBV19	CASSIFHTNTEAFF	TGTGCCAGTAGTATTTTCCACACGAACACTGAAGCTTTCTTT
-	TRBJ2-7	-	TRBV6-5	CASSYDINYEQYF	TGTGCCAGCAGTTACGACATAAATTACGAGCAGTACTTC
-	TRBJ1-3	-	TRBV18	CASSPEYSSGNTIYF	TGTGCCAGCTCACCGGAGTACTCATCTGGAAACACCATATATTTT
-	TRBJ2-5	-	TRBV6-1	CASSDFQRYQETQYF	TGTGCCAGCAGTGATTTCCAGCGGTACCAAGAGACCCAGTACTTC
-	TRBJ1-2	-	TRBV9	CASSARGAAANYGYTF	TGTGCCAGCAGCGCGCGGGGGGCGGCAGCTAACTATGGCTACACCTTC